Listed here are 2 T cell receptor beta chains from one sample, sequenced in a study of OX40 agonist ivuxolimab in advanced cancers. Using immunoSEQ multiplex PCR, the repertoire was profiled, and TCRdb retains in-frame clones only, with some absent. The data hold tens of thousands of clones, with 70% to 85% observed a single time. Sample: CD4+ or CD8+ T cells sorted from blood, taken in a trial of the OX40 agonist ivuxolimab. These receptors originate from an adult with an advanced solid tumor such as melanoma, head and neck, liver or kidney cancer.

The sample holds one count of this clone. J is TRBJ2-2 and V is TRBV4-3; TRBD2 matches at 8 bases. Germline values: CDR1 LGHNA, CDR2 YSLEER. CDR3 length: 16 amino acids. V dropped 0 bases and J dropped 4; count of bases not matched to a gene: 4. This chain's CDR3 is CASSQDQRGSTGELFF. DNA of the CDR3: TGCGCCAGCAGCCAAGACCAGCGGGGGTCCACCGGGGAGCTGTTTTTT.

The gene calls are TRBV19 and TRBJ2-1, with a weak D call TRBD2 (6 bases). This CDR3 comprises 15 residues. Trimming removed 0 bases from V and 8 bases from J, with 14 bases in between. The germline CDR1 and CDR2 sequences are LNHDA and SQIVND (reference sequence). CDR3 nucleotide sequence: TGTGCCAGTAGTATAGATACGACTAGTCTCTATGAGCAGTTCTTC. Translating it yields CASSIDTTSLYEQFF.